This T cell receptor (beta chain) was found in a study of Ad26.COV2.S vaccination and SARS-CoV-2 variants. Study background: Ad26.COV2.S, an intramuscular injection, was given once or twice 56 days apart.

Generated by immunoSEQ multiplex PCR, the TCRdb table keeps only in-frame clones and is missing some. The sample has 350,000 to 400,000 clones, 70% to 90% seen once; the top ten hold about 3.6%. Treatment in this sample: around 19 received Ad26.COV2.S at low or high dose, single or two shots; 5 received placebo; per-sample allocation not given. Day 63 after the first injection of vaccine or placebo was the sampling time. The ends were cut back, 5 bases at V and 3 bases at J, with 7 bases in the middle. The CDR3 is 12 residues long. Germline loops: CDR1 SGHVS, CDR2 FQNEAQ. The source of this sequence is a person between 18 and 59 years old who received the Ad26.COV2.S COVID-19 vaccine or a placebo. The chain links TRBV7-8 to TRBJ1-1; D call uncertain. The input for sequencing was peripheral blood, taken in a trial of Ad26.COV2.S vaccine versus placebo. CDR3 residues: CASSRSHTEAFF. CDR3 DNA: TGTGCCAGCAGCCGAAGTCACACTGAAGCTTTCTTT.